The 27 T cell receptor beta chains below were found in one sample sequenced in a study of blood T cell repertoires in COVID-19. TCRdb's copy holds only in-frame clones and misses some; the assay was immunoSEQ multiplex PCR. The table includes about 88,000 clones, 90% detected once. The sequenced sample was peripheral blood. The origin of the receptors is a man in his fifties or sixties with acute or convalescent COVID-19.

V usage is TRBV11-3 and J usage is TRBJ2-7; 7 nucleotides line up with TRBD1. Germline V gives CDR1 SGHNT, CDR2 YENEEA. Trimming at V came to 3 bases and at J to 5 bases, leaving 13 bases not matched to a gene. CDR3 length: 16 residues. The CDR3, as DNA: TGTGCCAGCAGCTTGAGGTCAGCAGGGGGTTCTCACGAGCAGTACTTC. Encoded protein: CASSLRSAGGSHEQYF.

The chain combines TRBV7-2 with TRBJ1-2; TRBD1 aligns across 7 bases. The CDR3 has 15 residues. V was pared by 5 bases and J by 8 bases, with 14 bases of the junction left unmatched. The germline CDR1 and CDR2 sequences are SGHTA and FQGNSA. CDR3 coding DNA: TGTGCCAGCAGCGAGGGACAGTGGGTCGATGAGGGCTACACCTTC. Amino acid sequence: CASSEGQWVDEGYTF.

Comments on this clone: An end of the junction does not agree with germline; a read error may underlie this. The gene calls are TRBV15 and TRBJ1-2; 9 nucleotides align to TRBD1. Per the germline V gene, CDR1 is LNHNV and CDR2 is YYDKDF (reference sequence). The CDR3 totals 16 residues. CDR3 bases: TGTGCCACCAGCAGACGGGGGACAGGGTCTAATTATGGCTACACCTTC. Translating gives CATSRRGTGSNYGYTF.

The chain has TRBV5-4 and TRBJ2-5; D might be TRBD2 (7 bases). Germline V CDR1 and CDR2: SGHNT, YYREEE (reference sequence). The CDR3 has 16 amino acids. With 4 bases removed from V and 2 bases from J, the gap between germline ends came to 18 bases. For the CDR3, the DNA is TGTGCCAGCAGCCCGCCGCAGGGGAGGGGGCAAGAGACCCAGTACTTC. This encodes CASSPPQGRGQETQYF.

This clone was seen a single time. The rearrangement joins TRBV4-3 to TRBJ2-1; tentatively, D is TRBD2 (6 bases). The CDR3 sequence is 18 residues long. The germline V gene has CDR1 LGHNA and CDR2 YSLEER. V lost 1 base and J 2 bases, leaving 18 bases between the germline ends. This chain's CDR3 is CASSQVRAGGNAYNEQFF. CDR3 in DNA: TGCGCCAGCAGCCAAGTGCGAGCTGGCGGGAATGCCTACAATGAGCAGTTCTTC.

V is TRBV6-2 or TRBV6-3 and J is TRBJ2-5, with 13 bases lining up with TRBD2. J lost 4 bases, V lost 5 bases, and 16 bases had no gene match. The CDR3 is 19 amino acids. Germline lookup yields CDR1 MNHEY and CDR2 SVGEGT. The chain's CDR3 is CASSRGTSGISRNGETQYF. CDR3 nucleotides: TGTGCCAGCAGTCGCGGGACTAGCGGGATCAGTCGGAATGGAGAGACCCAGTACTTC.

The chain carries TRBV6-1 and TRBJ2-2; tentatively, D is TRBD2 (6 bases). CDR1 and CDR2 (germline): MNHNS, SASEGT. This CDR3 contains 15 residues. V gave up 1 base and J gave up 4 bases, with 10 bases separating them. The CDR3 region has the DNA TGTGCCAGCAGTGAAGGTTTCGGGGGCACCGGGGAGCTGTTTTTT. This encodes CASSEGFGGTGELFF.

Only a few counts were recorded for this clone. The genes are TRBV27 and TRBJ2-7; 7 bases agree with TRBD2. Unmatched junction bases numbered 13, after V lost 5 bases and J lost 3 bases. The CDR3 runs to 16 residues. Germline V lookup: CDR1 MNHEY, CDR2 SMNVEV (reference sequence). The DNA of the CDR3 is TGTGCCAGCAGTAAACCGCCGGGAGGAGGAGACTACGAGCAGTACTTC. Translating gives CASSKPPGGGDYEQYF.

The chain recombines TRBV6-2 or TRBV6-3 with TRBJ1-4; D is undetermined. The length of the CDR3 is 14 residues. Germline CDR1 and CDR2: MNHEY and SVGEGT. V shed 6 bases and J shed 5 bases, with 13 bases lying between them. For the CDR3, the DNA is TGTGCCAGCAGCCCACGTGGGCACAATGAAAAACTGTTTTTT. Amino acids: CASSPRGHNEKLFF.

The gene calls are TRBV6-2 or TRBV6-3 and TRBJ2-1; TRBD1 matches at 8 bases. Germline CDR1 reads MNHEY; CDR2 reads SVGEGT. This CDR3 has 16 amino acids. V dropped 5 bases and J dropped 6; count of bases not matched to a gene: 12. The CDR3 sequence is CASSDPQGAQRNEQFF. CDR3 DNA: TGTGCCAGCAGTGACCCCCAGGGGGCGCAACGCAATGAGCAGTTCTTC.

The chain links TRBV7-3 to TRBJ2-1, with a possible D match to TRBD2 (5 bases). Germline lookup yields CDR1 SGHTA and CDR2 FQGTGA. This CDR3 region has 13 residues. V shed 0 bases and J shed 8 bases, with 8 bases lying between them. The CDR3 nucleotides are TGTGCCAGCAGCTTAACGTTGAGGGATGAGCAGTTCTTC. Translated: CASSLTLRDEQFF.

CDR3 protein: CAWIPEGLYSPLHF. The CDR3 bases are TGTGCCTGGATCCCCGAGGGACTGTATTCACCCCTCCACTTT. The J gene is TRBJ1-6, the V gene TRBV30, with TRBD1 as a possible D gene (5 bases). Deletions cut 4 bases from V and 8 bases from J, with 15 bases between. CDR1 and CDR2 from the germline V gene are GTSNPN and SVGIG (reference sequence). CDR3 size: 14 residues.

The V call is TRBV9, the J call TRBJ2-7, with TRBD2 identical over 7 bases. In germline, CDR1 is SGDLS, CDR2 YYNGEE. The J segment lost 3 bases and the V segment lost 4 bases, leaving 7 bases of the junction unmatched. There are 14 residues in the CDR3. The CDR3 bases are TGTGCCAGCAGCCCCCTCAGCGGGAACTACGAGCAGTACTTC. Its translation is CASSPLSGNYEQYF. Filled out from reference TRBV9 and TRBJ2-7, the complete variable domain reads DSGVTQTPKHLITATGQRVTLRCSPRSGDLSVYWYQQSLDQGLQFLIQYYNGEERAKGNILERFSAQQFPDLHSELNLSSLELGDSALYFCASSPLSGNYEQYFGPGTRLTVT.

The chain uses TRBV5-1 and TRBJ2-1; 9 nucleotides match TRBD2. Trimming at V came to 6 bases and at J to 7 bases, leaving 8 bases not matched to a gene. Germline V gene data show CDR1 as SGHRS and CDR2 as YFSETQ. This CDR3 region has 14 residues. In DNA, the CDR3 is TGCGCCAGCAAGAGGGCGGGAGGGGGTAATGAGCAGTTCTTC. It translates to CASKRAGGGNEQFF.

V usage is TRBV7-9 and J usage is TRBJ2-7, with a possible D match to TRBD2 (5 bases). V lost 10 bases, J lost 2 bases, and 15 bases lay in between. The CDR3 contains 13 residues. Germline V gene sequence: CDR1 SEHNR, CDR2 FQNEAQ (reference sequence). The CDR3 spells CAKLRGYAYEQYF. The DNA of the CDR3 is TGTGCCAAGTTACGAGGGTATGCCTACGAGCAGTACTTC.

This sequence joins TRBV28 and TRBJ1-6; 7 nucleotides match TRBD1. Losses at the gene ends were 8 bases for V and 6 bases for J; bases not matched to a gene: 1. Germline V lookup: CDR1 MDHEN, CDR2 SYDVKM. The CDR3 sequence is 12 residues long. Here the CDR3 DNA reads TGTGCCAGCCGGGACAGTAATTCACCCCTCCACTTT. Its translation: CASRDSNSPLHF.

This sequence joins TRBV7-3 and TRBJ2-1; 7 positions match TRBD2. The CDR3 is 14 amino acids. The germline V gene has CDR1 SGHTA and CDR2 FQGTGA. J was trimmed by 10 bases and V by 5 bases; bases with no gene match: 11. The DNA of the CDR3 is TGTGCCAGCAGCCCATACAGCGGGGCCCTCGAGCAGTTCTTC. Translated: CASSPYSGALEQFF. Supplemented by reference TRBV7-3 and TRBJ2-1, the full variable domain reads GAGVSQTPSNKVTEKGKYVELRCDPISGHTALYWYRQSLGQGPEFLIYFQGTGAADDSGLPNDRFFAVRPEGSVSTLKIQRTERGDSAVYLCASSPYSGALEQFFGPGTRLTVL.

The V gene is TRBV4-2, the J gene TRBJ2-3; 7 positions agree with TRBD2. The CDR3 is 17 residues long. V trimming: 0 bases; J trimming: 4 bases; junction bases outside the gene matches: 10. CDR1 and CDR2 from the germline V gene are LGHNA and YNFKEQ. DNA of the CDR3: TGTGCCAGCAGCCAAGATGTGGGGGAGGGCCCCCCAGATACGCAGTATTTT. This encodes CASSQDVGEGPPDTQYF.

This clone came up a few times. This sequence joins TRBV11-3 and TRBJ1-2, with no clear D. The CDR3 has 15 amino acids. The ends were cut back, 2 bases at V and 0 bases at J, with 10 bases in the middle. Germline V CDR1 and CDR2: SGHNT, YENEEA. CDR3 loop: CASSLTGVSNYGYTF. In nucleotides, the CDR3 is TGTGCCAGCAGCTTAACCGGGGTATCTAACTATGGCTACACCTTC.

The V and J genes are TRBV19 and TRBJ2-7; D gene unclear. V lost 3 bases and J 3 bases, leaving 9 bases between the germline ends. Germline values: CDR1 LNHDA, CDR2 SQIVND (reference sequence). The CDR3 spans 13 residues. CDR3 nucleotides: TGTGCCAGTAGTATCGAGGCTTACTACGAGCAGTACTTC. It encodes CASSIEAYYEQYF.

This chain connects TRBV29-1 to TRBJ1-1, with 12 nucleotides matching TRBD1. The CDR3 has 12 amino acids. Germline V gene sequence: CDR1 SQVTM, CDR2 ANQGSEA. V lost 8 bases to trimming and J lost 8 bases; unmatched junction nucleotides: 6. The CDR3 region is CSSPGQGAEAFF. In nucleotides, the CDR3 is TGCAGCTCCCCGGGACAGGGGGCCGAAGCTTTCTTT.

This clone was detected once. The chain joins TRBV2 to TRBJ2-3; 14 nucleotides agree with TRBD2. The germline gives CDR1 SNHLY, CDR2 FYNNEI. The length of the CDR3 is 16 residues. Trimming cost V 5 bases and J 6 bases; bases outside gene matches: 7. CDR3 loop: CASSSGTSGRSDTQYF. CDR3 in DNA: TGTGCCAGCAGTTCCGGGACTAGCGGGAGATCGGATACGCAGTATTTT.

The J gene is TRBJ1-3, the V gene TRBV11-3, with D possibly TRBD1 on 6 matching bases. The CDR3 spans 16 residues. Germline V gene data show CDR1 as SGHNT and CDR2 as YENEEA. V dropped 1 base and J dropped 0 bases, with 10 bases sitting between them. For the CDR3, the DNA is TGTGCCAGCAGCTTAGGGGGGGGCCTCTCTGGAAACACCATATATTTT. Its translation is CASSLGGGLSGNTIYF.

The V gene is TRBV5-1, the J gene TRBJ2-5, with D perhaps matching TRBD1 (6 bases). Germline assignment: CDR1 SGHRS and CDR2 YFSETQ. CDR3 size: 15 residues. V was trimmed by 1 base and J by 4 bases, leaving 14 bases between them. The CDR3 bases are TGCGCCAGCAGCTTGTCGGGTGGGGGCGGAGAGACCCAGTACTTC. Amino acids: CASSLSGGGGETQYF.

V is TRBV6-4 and J is TRBJ1-2; possible D gene TRBD1, 5 bases. Germline values: CDR1 MRHNA, CDR2 SNTAGT. The CDR3 extends over 14 amino acids. Deletions cut 11 bases from V and 3 bases from J, with 19 bases between. The CDR3 region is CAAPAGPRHYGYTF. Here the CDR3 DNA reads TGTGCCGCCCCCGCGGGGCCAAGACACTATGGCTACACCTTC.

The chain uses TRBV19 and TRBJ1-5, with D perhaps TRBD1 (6 bases). V dropped 3 bases and J dropped 0 bases, with 18 bases sitting between them. Germline assignment: CDR1 LNHDA and CDR2 SQIVND (reference sequence). The CDR3 is made up of 18 amino acids. CDR3 DNA sequence: TGTGCCAGTAGTATCCCCCGACCGGGACAACTTAGCAATCAGCCCCAGCATTTT. Translating it yields CASSIPRPGQLSNQPQHF. The full variable domain, with the rest looked up from reference TRBV19 and TRBJ1-5, is DGGITQSPKYLFRKEGQNVTLSCEQNLNHDAMYWYRQDPGQGLRLIYYSQIVNDFQKGDIAEGYSVSREKKESFPLTVTSAQKNPTAFYLCASSIPRPGQLSNQPQHFGDGTRLSIL.

The chain recombines TRBV24-1 with TRBJ2-7; D unclear. The CDR3 is 14 residues long. Germline loops: CDR1 KGHDR, CDR2 SFDVKD. V was cut by 3 bases and J by 3 bases, with 11 bases left in between. In DNA, the CDR3 is TGTGCCACCAGTGATCCAGAACAGCTCTACGAGCAGTACTTC. Encoded protein: CATSDPEQLYEQYF.